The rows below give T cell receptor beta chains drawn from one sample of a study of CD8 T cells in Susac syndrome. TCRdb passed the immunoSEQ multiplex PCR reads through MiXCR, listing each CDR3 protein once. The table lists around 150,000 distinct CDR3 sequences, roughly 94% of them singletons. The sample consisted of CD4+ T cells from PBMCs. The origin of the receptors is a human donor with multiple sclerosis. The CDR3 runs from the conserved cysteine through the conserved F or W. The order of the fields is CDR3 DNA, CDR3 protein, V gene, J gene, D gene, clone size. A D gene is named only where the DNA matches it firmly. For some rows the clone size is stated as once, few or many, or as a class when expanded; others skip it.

TGTGCCAGCAGCCAAGGGAGAGGTGAGCAGTTCTTC	CASSQGRGEQFF	TRBV5-6	TRBJ2-1	NA	few
TGTGCCTGGAGTCTGACAGGGGGCTATCTAGCTGGCGCTTTCTTT	CAWSLTGGYLAGAFF	TRBV30	TRBJ1-1	TRBD1	NA
TGTGCCAGCAGTTCGGGACAGTACAATGAGCAGTTCTTC	CASSSGQYNEQFF	TRBV27	TRBJ2-1	TRBD1	NA
TGCAGCGTTGTAGGCGGGACCGCCTACGAGCAGTACTTC	CSVVGGTAYEQYF	TRBV29-1	TRBJ2-7	NA	NA
TGTGCCAGCAGCCAAGATCTGAACCCGGGACAGGGGGCAATAGGCTATGGCTACACCTTC	CASSQDLNPGQGAIGYGYTF	TRBV4-2	TRBJ1-2	TRBD1	few
TGTGCCACCAGAGGAGCTAGCACAGATACGCAGTATTTT	CATRGASTDTQYF	TRBV28	TRBJ2-3	NA	NA
TGTGCCAGCAGCTATGGGGGGGGAGTAGGCTATGGCTACACCTTC	CASSYGGGVGYGYTF	TRBV7-8	TRBJ1-2	NA	once
TGTGCCATCCGCCTTGAGCAGTTCTTC	CAIRLEQFF	TRBV10-3	TRBJ2-1	NA	NA
TGCAGCGTCCCGAGCGGGAGCGCCTACAATGAGCAGTTCTTC	CSVPSGSAYNEQFF	TRBV29-1	TRBJ2-1	TRBD2	NA
TGTGCCAGCAGCGGACAGACACCACAAGATACGCAGTATTTT	CASSGQTPQDTQYF	TRBV27	TRBJ2-3	NA	NA
TGTGCCAGCAGTTACGGATCAGGCTACTATGGCTACACCTTC	CASSYGSGYYGYTF	TRBV6-6	TRBJ1-2	NA	NA
TGTGCCAGCAGCTTAGCGCAGCAAGAGACCCAGTACTTC	CASSLAQQETQYF	TRBV7-2	TRBJ2-5	NA	NA
TGTGCCAGCAGGAGGGCCGGCCAGGGAAGTCAGCAGTACTTC	CASRRAGQGSQQYF	TRBV13	TRBJ2-5	NA	NA
TGCAGCGGTGGACAGGGAGAAAGGAATGGCTACACCTTC	CSGGQGERNGYTF	TRBV29-1	TRBJ1-2	TRBD1	NA
TGCAGTGCTACATTAGCGGGACCTTACAATGAGCAGTTCTTC	CSATLAGPYNEQFF	TRBV20-1	TRBJ2-1	TRBD2	NA
TGTGCCAGCAGGTGGGGGCAAGAGACCCAGTACTTC	CASRWGQETQYF	TRBV12-3/TRBV12-4	TRBJ2-5	NA	NA
TGTGCCAGCAGCCCCAGCCGTAGCGGGATAGGAGAGACCCAGTACTTC	CASSPSRSGIGETQYF	TRBV7-3	TRBJ2-5	TRBD2	NA
TGTGCCAGCAGGTCCTCTGGAAACACCATATATTTT	CASRSSGNTIYF	TRBV11-2	TRBJ1-3	NA	NA
TGTGCCTGGAGCCTGGACAGGGGGGCGGGAGCTTTCTTT	CAWSLDRGAGAFF	TRBV30	TRBJ1-1	TRBD1	NA
TGTGCCAGCAGCTCGGTCCCCCAGAACTATGGCTACACCTTC	CASSSVPQNYGYTF	TRBV6-5	TRBJ1-2	NA	NA
TGCAGCGTCAGGGACCCCCGGGACGGGGGTACCGGGGAGCTGTTTTTT	CSVRDPRDGGTGELFF	TRBV29-1	TRBJ2-2	NA	once
TGCAGCGTTGCCAACACTTCGAGCACAGATACGCAGTATTTT	CSVANTSSTDTQYF	TRBV29-1	TRBJ2-3	NA	NA
TGTGCCAGTAGTAACAGGGGGCAAGAGACCCAGTACTTC	CASSNRGQETQYF	TRBV19	TRBJ2-5	TRBD1	NA
TGCAGTGCCTTCGACCGCTCTGGAAACACCATATATTTT	CSAFDRSGNTIYF	TRBV20-1	TRBJ1-3	NA	NA
TGCAGTGCCTACCGCGGGGGCACAGATACGCAGTATTTT	CSAYRGGTDTQYF	TRBV20-1	TRBJ2-3	NA	NA
TGTGCCAGCAGCCGAACTCTAGCCAAAAACATTCAGTACTTC	CASSRTLAKNIQYF	TRBV7-2	TRBJ2-4	NA	NA
TGTGCCAGCAGGGTGGCGGGAGGCCCAGATACGCAGTATTTT	CASRVAGGPDTQYF	TRBV12-3/TRBV12-4	TRBJ2-3	TRBD2	once
TGTGCCAGCAGCCAAAACTCCCTAGGCAATGAGCAGTTCTTC	CASSQNSLGNEQFF	TRBV3-1	TRBJ2-1	NA	NA
TGTGCCAGCAGCTATGGGGCAAACACTGAAGCTTTCTTT	CASSYGANTEAFF	TRBV7-3	TRBJ1-1	NA	NA
TGTGCCAGCAGTTTCCGGGCCGTGGGGAGTTACGCTAATGAAAAACTGTTTTTT	CASSFRAVGSYANEKLFF	TRBV6-5	TRBJ1-4	NA	NA
TGTGCCAGCAGTCAGGGGGACAGGGGAGGGCTAGGGGAGCAGTTCTTC	CASSQGDRGGLGEQFF	TRBV3-1	TRBJ2-1	TRBD1	NA
TGCAGTGCTAGAGAGGGTCCCGGGGAGCTGTTTTTT	CSAREGPGELFF	TRBV20-1	TRBJ2-2	NA	NA
TGTGCCAGCACCCCACTAGGAGGCTCCTACAATGAGCAGTTCTTC	CASTPLGGSYNEQFF	TRBV3-1	TRBJ2-1	NA	NA
TGCGCCAGCAGCCAAGATGCCTATTCCGGGACCACAGATACGCAGTATTTT	CASSQDAYSGTTDTQYF	TRBV4-1	TRBJ2-3	NA	NA
TGCGCCAGCAGCCAAGATAGCTGGGGGCAGGGAACCTACAATGAGCAGTTCTTC	CASSQDSWGQGTYNEQFF	TRBV4-3	TRBJ2-1	NA	NA
TGTGCCAGTACCATCTCCCCTCCGCCTGAAGCTTTCTTT	CASTISPPPEAFF	TRBV19	TRBJ1-1	NA	NA
TGTGCCAGCAGTTTCCGTCCCGGGACAGGGGACACTGAAGCTTTCTTT	CASSFRPGTGDTEAFF	TRBV27	TRBJ1-1	TRBD1	NA
TGTGCCAGCAGCCAGACTAGCGGGCCTTACCAAGAGACCCAGTACTTC	CASSQTSGPYQETQYF	TRBV7-2	TRBJ2-5	TRBD2	NA
TGTGCCAGCAGGGAACGGCCCAACACCGGGGAGCTGTTTTTT	CASRERPNTGELFF	TRBV2	TRBJ2-2	NA	NA
TGTGCCAGCAAGTCCTTAGAGACCCAGTACTTC	CASKSLETQYF	TRBV6-1	TRBJ2-5	NA	NA
TGCGCCAGCAGCTTGGGTGCAGGGAAGGGCCAGCCCCAGCATTTT	CASSLGAGKGQPQHF	TRBV5-1	TRBJ1-5	NA	NA
TGTGCCAGCAGTTTGGTCGGACTAGTCGGTTACACCGGGGAGCTGTTTTTT	CASSLVGLVGYTGELFF	TRBV28	TRBJ2-2	TRBD2	NA
TGTGCCAGCAGTTTAGCGAGGCGGTCCCCGTTCTTC	CASSLARRSPFF	TRBV12-3/TRBV12-4	TRBJ2-1	NA	NA
TGTGCCTGGAGTGGCACACCGCTAGCCAAAAACATTCAGTACTTC	CAWSGTPLAKNIQYF	TRBV30	TRBJ2-4	NA	NA
TGCAGTGCTGTGACAGGGAGAACTGAAGCTTTCTTT	CSAVTGRTEAFF	TRBV20-1	TRBJ1-1	TRBD1	NA
TGTGCCAGCAGCGAGGACAGGGTCTATGGCTACACCTTC	CASSEDRVYGYTF	TRBV5-4	TRBJ1-2	TRBD1	NA
TGTGCCAGCAGCCAGTTGGGGGGAATGGGGCAAGAGACCCAGTACTTC	CASSQLGGMGQETQYF	TRBV7-2	TRBJ2-5	NA	NA
TGTGCCAGCAGCTTGGCCGTTGACTACCCCGGTACGCAGTATTTT	CASSLAVDYPGTQYF	TRBV5-6	TRBJ2-3	NA	NA
TGCGCCAGCAGCGAACCACTAGCGCCACAAGAGACCCAGTACTTC	CASSEPLAPQETQYF	TRBV5-1	TRBJ2-5	TRBD2	NA
TGCAGCGTCCAAGGGACAGGCTATAGTGGCTACACCTTC	CSVQGTGYSGYTF	TRBV29-1	TRBJ1-2	TRBD1	NA
TGCGCCAGCAGCTTGGAAACAGGATCAACAGATACGCAGTATTTT	CASSLETGSTDTQYF	TRBV5-1	TRBJ2-3	NA	NA
TGCAGCGTGCCACAAGGGGGCCAGGTCGGCTACACCTTC	CSVPQGGQVGYTF	TRBV29-1	TRBJ1-2	TRBD1	NA
TGTGCCTGGAGTCATAAGACCCGTTACGAGCAGTACTTC	CAWSHKTRYEQYF	TRBV30	TRBJ2-7	NA	NA
TGCAGTGCTCGGTTCCTCGGGGAGCTGTTTTTT	CSARFLGELFF	TRBV20-1	TRBJ2-2	NA	NA
TGTGCCAGCAGTTCCCGTCCCGCGGGAGGGCCTGAGACCCAGTACTTC	CASSSRPAGGPETQYF	TRBV6-2/TRBV6-3	TRBJ2-5	TRBD2	NA
TGTGCCAGCAGTGGAACATGGGGTGAAGCTTTCTTT	CASSGTWGEAFF	TRBV6-6	TRBJ1-1	NA	NA
TGTGCCACCAGTGAAGCGGAGCCTATCGGGGAGCTGTTTTTT	CATSEAEPIGELFF	TRBV24-1	TRBJ2-2	NA	NA